This T cell receptor beta chain stems from a study of monozygotic twins with inflammatory bowel disease. Reanalyzing the 5' RACE reads, TCRdb keeps one entry per CDR3 protein, without DNA. The sample table includes approximately 330,000 distinct CDR3 sequences. The source of this sequence is a human donor with ulcerative colitis or Crohn's disease, or a healthy co-twin of an affected twin (not recorded which). Sequencing was carried out using blood.

The chain's CDR3 is CASRVAGEDTGELFF. V gene TRBV5-4 combines with J gene TRBJ2-2; TCRdb picks TRBD2, but there is no DNA to check that call. Germline V gives CDR1 SGHNT, CDR2 YYREEE (reference sequence). The CDR3 runs to 15 residues.